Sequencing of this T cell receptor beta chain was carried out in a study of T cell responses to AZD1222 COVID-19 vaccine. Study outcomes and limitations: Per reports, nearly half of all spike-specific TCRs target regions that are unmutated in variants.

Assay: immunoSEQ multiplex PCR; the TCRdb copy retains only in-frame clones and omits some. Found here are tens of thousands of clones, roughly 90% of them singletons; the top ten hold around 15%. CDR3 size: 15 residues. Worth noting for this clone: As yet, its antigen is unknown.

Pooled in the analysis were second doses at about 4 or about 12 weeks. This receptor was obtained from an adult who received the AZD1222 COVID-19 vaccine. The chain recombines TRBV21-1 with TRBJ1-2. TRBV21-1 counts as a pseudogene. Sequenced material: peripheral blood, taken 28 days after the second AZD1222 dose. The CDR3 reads CASSTNTEDGYGYTF. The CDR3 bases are TGTGCCAGCAGCACCAATACAGAGGACGGCTATGGCTACACCTTC.